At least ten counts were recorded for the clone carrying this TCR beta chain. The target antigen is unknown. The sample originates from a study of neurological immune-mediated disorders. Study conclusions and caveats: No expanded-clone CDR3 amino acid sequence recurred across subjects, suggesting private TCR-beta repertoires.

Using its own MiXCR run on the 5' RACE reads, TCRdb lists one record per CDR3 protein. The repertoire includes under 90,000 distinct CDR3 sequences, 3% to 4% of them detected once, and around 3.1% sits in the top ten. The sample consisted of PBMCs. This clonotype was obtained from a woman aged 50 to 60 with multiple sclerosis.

This CDR3 is CASSYQQDNYEQYF. CDR3 DNA sequence: TGTGCCAGCAGTTACCAACAGGACAACTACGAGCAGTACTTC. The chain joins TRBV7-2 to TRBJ2-7; TRBD1 might be the D (5 bases). The V end lost 6 bases, the J end lost 3 bases, and 15 bases lay between the germline ends. Germline-derived CDR1 and CDR2 are SGHTA and FQGNSA. The CDR3 extends over 14 amino acids. Full variable domain (outside the CDR3, taken from reference TRBV7-2 and TRBJ2-7): GAGVSQSPSNKVTEKGKDVELRCDPISGHTALYWYRQSLGQGLEFLIYFQGNSAPDKSGLPSDRFSAERTGGSVSTLTIQRTQQEDSAVYLCASSYQQDNYEQYFGPGTRLTVT.